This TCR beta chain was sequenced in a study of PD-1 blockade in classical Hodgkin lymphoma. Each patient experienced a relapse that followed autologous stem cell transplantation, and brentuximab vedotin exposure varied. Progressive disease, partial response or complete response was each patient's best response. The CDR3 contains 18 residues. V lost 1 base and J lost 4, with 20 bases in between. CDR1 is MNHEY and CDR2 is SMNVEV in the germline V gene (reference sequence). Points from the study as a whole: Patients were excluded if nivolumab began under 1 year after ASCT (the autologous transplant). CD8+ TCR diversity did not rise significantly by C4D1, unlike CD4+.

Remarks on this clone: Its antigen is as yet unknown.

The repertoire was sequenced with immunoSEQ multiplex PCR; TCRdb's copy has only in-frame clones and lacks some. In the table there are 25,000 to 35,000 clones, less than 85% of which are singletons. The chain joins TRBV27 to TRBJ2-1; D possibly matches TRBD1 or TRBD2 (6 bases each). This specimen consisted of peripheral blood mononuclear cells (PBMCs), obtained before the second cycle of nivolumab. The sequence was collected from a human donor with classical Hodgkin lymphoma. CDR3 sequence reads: CASSLLGGWGRDYNEQFF. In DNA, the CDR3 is TGTGCCAGCAGTTTATTAGGAGGTTGGGGGCGGGATTACAATGAGCAGTTCTTC.